This T cell receptor beta chain was sequenced during a study of CD4 and CD8 cells across lung adenocarcinoma regions. This clonotype was seen only once. Per germline, CDR1 MNHNS and CDR2 SASEGT. This CDR3 is 13 amino acids long. TCRdb reanalysed the PCR reads using MiXCR and keeps one entry per CDR3 protein. The data show more than 1,500 distinct CDR3 sequences, 61% seen once. Samples came from patients with localized non-small cell lung adenocarcinoma. This sequence originates from a female donor with lung adenocarcinoma. The CD4 and CD8 labels of this study may be unreliable. The sequenced sample consisted of CD4+ T cells from the margin of a lung tumor. The chain links TRBV6-1 to TRBJ2-1; TRBD2 might be the D (5 bases). TRBJ2-5 explains the end of the DNA better; the J call may be wrong. In nucleotides, the CDR3 is TGTGCCAGCATAAGAGCGGCTCAAGAGACCCAGTACTTC. It specifies CASIRAAQETQYF.